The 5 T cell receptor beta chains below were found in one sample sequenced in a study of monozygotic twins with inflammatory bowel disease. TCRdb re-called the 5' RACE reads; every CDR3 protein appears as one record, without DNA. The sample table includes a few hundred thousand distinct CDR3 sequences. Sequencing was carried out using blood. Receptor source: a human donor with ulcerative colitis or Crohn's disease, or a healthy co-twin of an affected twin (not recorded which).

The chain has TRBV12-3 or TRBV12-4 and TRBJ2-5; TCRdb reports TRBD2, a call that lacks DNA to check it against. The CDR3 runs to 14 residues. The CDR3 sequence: CASSSGLVGETQYF.

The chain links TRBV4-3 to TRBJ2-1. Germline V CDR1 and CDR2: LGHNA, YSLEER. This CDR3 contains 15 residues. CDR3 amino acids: CASSLWIRIYNEQFF.

CDR3 residues: CASNGTPETQYF. V usage is TRBV5-1 and J usage is TRBJ2-5; TCRdb returns TRBD1, unconfirmable since there is no DNA. Germline V gene sequence: CDR1 SGHRS, CDR2 YFSETQ. The CDR3 extends over 12 amino acids.

CDR3: CASSPIREGQPQHF. The chain joins TRBV18 to TRBJ1-5; TCRdb calls TRBD1, which cannot be checked without DNA. There are 14 residues in the CDR3. Germline CDR1 reads KGHSH; CDR2 reads LQKENI.

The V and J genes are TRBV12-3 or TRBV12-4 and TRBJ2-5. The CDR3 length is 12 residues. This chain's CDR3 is CASSSTFGAQYF.